This paragraph reports one TCR beta chain. As yet, its antigen is unknown. At one of its ends the junction is not consistent with the germline gene, which may arise from a read error. These data come from a study of cytomegalovirus exposure and HLA in healthy donors. General study findings and limits: Available immune exposure information covered CMV serostatus only. Most of the TCR beta V segments (in an earlier analysis) were productive either about 87% or about 30% of the time. In a later analysis, at a false discovery rate of 0.05, 17,000 or so TCR beta sequences were associated with HLA alleles.

PCR was performed using 60 Vbeta and 13 Jbeta primers. Original analysis: Around 10 million of the roughly 80 million unique TCR beta chains counted in a later analysis were shared. The data were produced by immunoSEQ multiplex PCR, yet TCRdb's version contains in-frame clones alone and is incomplete. Clone size and the V and J calls come from that table; the DNA yielded D and trimming. The sample lists around 150,000 clones; 82% were seen once. The sample taken for sequencing was PBMCs. This sequence was found in a girl between 5 and 17 years old in good health and CMV-seropositive.

CDR3 sequence reads: CASGSLGGRGHTLF. The DNA for the CDR3 is TGTGCCAGCGGCTCTTTAGGAGGTAGGGGGCACACCCTCTTC. The V gene is TRBV28, the J gene TRBJ1-2; 7 bases align to TRBD1. The germline CDR1 and CDR2 sequences are MDHEN and SYDVKM. The CDR3 totals 14 residues.